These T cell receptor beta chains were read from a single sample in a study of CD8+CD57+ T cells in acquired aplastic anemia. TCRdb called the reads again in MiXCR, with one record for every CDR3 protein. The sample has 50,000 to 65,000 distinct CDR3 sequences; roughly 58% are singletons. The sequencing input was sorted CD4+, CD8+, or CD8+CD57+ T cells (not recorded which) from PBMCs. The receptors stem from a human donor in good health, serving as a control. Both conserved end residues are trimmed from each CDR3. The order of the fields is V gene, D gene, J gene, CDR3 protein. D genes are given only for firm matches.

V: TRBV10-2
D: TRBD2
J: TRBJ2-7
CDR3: ASSDLAGVSYEQY

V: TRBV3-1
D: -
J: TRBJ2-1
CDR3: ASSRLQNEQF

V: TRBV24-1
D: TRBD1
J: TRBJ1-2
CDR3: ATSALAGGRGYT

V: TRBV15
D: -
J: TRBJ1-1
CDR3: ATSRDPGEAF

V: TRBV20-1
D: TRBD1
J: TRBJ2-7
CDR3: SARVRDRGPSNYEQY

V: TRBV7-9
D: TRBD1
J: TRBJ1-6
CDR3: ASSSGQRDSPLH

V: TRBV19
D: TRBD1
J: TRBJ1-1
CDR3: ASRDRANTEAF

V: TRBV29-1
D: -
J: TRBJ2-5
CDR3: SVVQFGQETQY

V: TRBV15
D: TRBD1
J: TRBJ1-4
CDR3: ATSREQGREKLF

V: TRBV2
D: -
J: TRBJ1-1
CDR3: ASSQGQFEAF

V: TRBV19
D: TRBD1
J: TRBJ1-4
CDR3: ASSMRDRDEKLF

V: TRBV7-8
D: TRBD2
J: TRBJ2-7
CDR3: ASSSSGLAGEQY

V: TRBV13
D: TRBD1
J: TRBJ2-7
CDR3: ASSLKDRPEEQY

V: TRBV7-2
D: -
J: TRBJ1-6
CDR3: ASSLDRDSPLH

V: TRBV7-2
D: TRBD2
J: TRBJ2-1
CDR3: ASSLTGGPIHEQF

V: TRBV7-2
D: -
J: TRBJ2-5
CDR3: ASSLGSRETQY

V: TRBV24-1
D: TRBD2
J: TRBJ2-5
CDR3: ATSERSGMLETQY

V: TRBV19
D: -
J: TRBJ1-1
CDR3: ASSIAGQPKGTEAF

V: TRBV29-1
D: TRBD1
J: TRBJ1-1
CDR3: SVPKQGAAF

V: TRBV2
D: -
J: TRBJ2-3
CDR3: AGDEGSDTQY

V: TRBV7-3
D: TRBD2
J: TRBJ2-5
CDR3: ASSRTSGRRETQY

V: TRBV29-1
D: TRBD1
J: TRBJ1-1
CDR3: SVESGGETEAF

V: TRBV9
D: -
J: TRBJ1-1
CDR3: ASSVGQGRDEAF

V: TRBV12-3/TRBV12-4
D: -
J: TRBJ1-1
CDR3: ASSSSLKMEDTEAF

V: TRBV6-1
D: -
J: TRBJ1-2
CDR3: ASSPGPLGVYGYT

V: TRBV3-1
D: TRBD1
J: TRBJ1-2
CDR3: ASSTGTGDVGGYT

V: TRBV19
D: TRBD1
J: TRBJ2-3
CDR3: ASSIGRGQGEDTQY

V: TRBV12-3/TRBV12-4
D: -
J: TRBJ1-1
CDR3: ASLGPLNTEAF

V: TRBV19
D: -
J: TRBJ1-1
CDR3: ASSIARLNAEAP

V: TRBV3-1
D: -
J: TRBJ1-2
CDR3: ASSQDLRDRYT

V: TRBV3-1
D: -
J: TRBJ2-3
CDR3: ASSQGKSTDTQY

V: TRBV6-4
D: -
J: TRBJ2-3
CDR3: ASSEGGSPTDTQY

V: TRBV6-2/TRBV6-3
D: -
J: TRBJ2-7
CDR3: ASSYQRGRSYEQY

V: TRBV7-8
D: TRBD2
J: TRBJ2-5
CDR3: ASRLAGGETQY

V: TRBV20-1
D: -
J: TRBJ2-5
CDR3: SAFSGHQETQY

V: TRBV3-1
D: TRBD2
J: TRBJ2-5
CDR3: ASSLLAGTQETQY

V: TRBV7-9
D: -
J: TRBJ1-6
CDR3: ASSLAVGGSPLH

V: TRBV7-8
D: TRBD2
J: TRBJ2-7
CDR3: ASSPRLAGPYEQY

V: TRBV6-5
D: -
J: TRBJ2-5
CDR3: ASSYGGRSQETQY

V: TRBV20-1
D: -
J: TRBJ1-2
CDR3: SAEPSQANYGYT

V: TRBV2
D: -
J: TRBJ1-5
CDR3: ASRGGGTYQPQH

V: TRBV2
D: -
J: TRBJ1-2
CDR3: ASNNRDYGYT

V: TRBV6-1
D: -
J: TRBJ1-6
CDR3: ASKVGQKNSPLH

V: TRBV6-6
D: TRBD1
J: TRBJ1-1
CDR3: ASSYPGQGAFEAF

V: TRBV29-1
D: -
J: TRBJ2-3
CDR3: SSENGLSTDTQY

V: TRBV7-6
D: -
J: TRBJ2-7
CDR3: ASRFVQY

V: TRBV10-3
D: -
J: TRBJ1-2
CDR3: AITQEANYGYT

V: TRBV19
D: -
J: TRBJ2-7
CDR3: ASSINGVPAEQY

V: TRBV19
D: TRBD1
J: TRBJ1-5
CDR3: ASSRQGGNQPQH

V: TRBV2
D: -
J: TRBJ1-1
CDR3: ASIRGAVNTEAF

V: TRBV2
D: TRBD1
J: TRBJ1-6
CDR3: ASSEYGQGGSPLH

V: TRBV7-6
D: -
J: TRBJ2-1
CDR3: ASSLARSYNEQF

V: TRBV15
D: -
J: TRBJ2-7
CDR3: ATSRAEGSYEQY

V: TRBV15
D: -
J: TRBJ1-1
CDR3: AISRGTEAF

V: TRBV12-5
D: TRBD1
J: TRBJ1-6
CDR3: ASGSRTGGTMDYNSPLH